This TCR beta chain derives from a study of blood T cell repertoires in COVID-19. Overall study: Material from acute and convalescent COVID-19 was sourced from the United States, Italy and Spain.

This clone was detected only a few times. Per the study methods: Reference gene primer amplification yielded estimated nucleated cell counts. TCRdb keeps only in-frame clones here, not all; method: immunoSEQ multiplex PCR. From that table come the V and J calls and clone size; the DNA was used to work out D and trimming. The sample records 62,000 or so clones, roughly nine tenths being singletons. This TCR derives from a man over 45 with active COVID-19. Sequenced material: peripheral blood.

This CDR3 is CASSQEDAPYGELFF. As DNA, the CDR3 is TGTGCCAGCAGTCAGGAGGACGCACCCTACGGGGAGCTGTTTTTT. This chain links TRBV6-6 with TRBJ2-2; possible D gene TRBD2, 5 bases. This CDR3 has 15 residues. Germline V lookup: CDR1 MNHNY, CDR2 SVGAGI (reference sequence). The V gene lost 5 bases and the J gene lost 7 bases, with 17 bases spanning the gap.